Shown below are 31 T cell receptor beta chains from a single sample sequenced in a study of regulatory T cells in long-lasting Graves disease. Time point specified: newly diagnosed GD, antithyroid drugs for less than 3 months. Preparation of the TCR library used RNA extracted from PBMCs. According to the study, TCR beta libraries were built with iRepertoire HTBI primers and CDR3-region Arm-PCR. TCRdb recomputed calls from the multiplex PCR reads with MiXCR, one row per CDR3 protein. The table includes 400,000 to 500,000 distinct CDR3 sequences, about 15% detected once. Another study also made use of these data, one on T cells in Graves' hyperthyroidism and ophthalmopathy.

The source was peripheral blood mononuclear cells (PBMCs), collected at new diagnosis, from a patient treated with antithyroid drugs. The origin of the receptors is a woman aged 25 to 39 with Graves disease.

A remark on this clonotype: This clone may be a read error of a much larger clone one base away. The V and J genes are TRBV30 and TRBJ1-5; the D is unclear. Germline V gene data show CDR1 as GTSNPN and CDR2 as SVGIG (reference sequence). V lost 5 bases and J 2 bases, leaving 10 bases between the germline ends. The CDR3 length is 13 residues. The DNA for the CDR3 is TGTGCCTGGTACAGTGGGGGCAATCAGCCCCAGCATTTT. Translating gives CAWYSGGNQPQHF.

This clonotype was counted a few times. The gene calls are TRBV4-1 and TRBJ1-5; D may be TRBD1 (5 bases). The CDR3 is 19 residues long. Germline CDR1 and CDR2: MGHRA and YSYEKL. Trimming removed 4 bases at V and 0 bases at J, with 22 bases between. The CDR3 coding sequence is TGCGCCAGCAGCCCACGCGACAGCCCTGAGGGGCCTAGCAATCAGCCCCAGCATTTT. Residues: CASSPRDSPEGPSNQPQHF.

This clonotype was counted many times. The chain couples TRBV28 to TRBJ1-2; D not certain. With 8 bases removed from V and 0 bases from J, the gap between germline ends came to 13 bases. The V gene's germline CDR1 is MDHEN and CDR2 SYDVKM. There are 14 residues in the CDR3. This chain's CDR3 is CASCGRPANYGYTF. DNA for the CDR3: TGTGCCAGCTGCGGGAGGCCAGCTAACTATGGCTACACCTTC.

Details on this clonotype: This sequence may be a read error, since a much larger clone differs from it by one base. The rearrangement joins TRBV18 to TRBJ2-7, with a tentative D call TRBD1 (6 bases). The CDR3 spans 14 residues. Germline CDR1 is KGHSH and CDR2 is LQKENI. The CDR3 DNA reads as TGTGTCAGCTCACCATCGGACAGTTCCTACGAGCAGTACTTC. Translation gives CVSSPSDSSYEQYF.

This clonotype was counted a few times. A much larger clonotype is one base distant, so this may be a read error. The chain is built from TRBV20-1 and TRBJ2-7; no firm D call. CDR1 and CDR2 from the germline V gene are DFQATT and SNEGSKA (reference sequence). The CDR3 sequence is 12 residues long. CDR3 in DNA: TGCAGTGCTAGGAGGCAGTCCTACGAGCAGTGCTTC. This gives the protein CSARRQSYEQCF.

The sample holds a few counts of this clonotype. The chain carries TRBV11-2 and TRBJ2-1; the match to TRBD2 covers 13 bases. The CDR3 is 15 amino acids. J lost 2 bases, V lost 10 bases, and 5 bases had no gene match. Germline-derived CDR1 and CDR2 are SGHAT and FQNNGV. This CDR3 is CATRTSGSPYNEQFF. CDR3 sequence (DNA): TGTGCCACTCGGACTAGCGGGAGTCCCTACAATGAGCAGTTCTTC.

The chain links TRBV20-1 to TRBJ2-1, with 7 positions matching TRBD2. Germline lookup yields CDR1 DFQATT and CDR2 SNEGSKA (reference sequence). Unmatched junction bases numbered 3, after V lost 3 bases and J lost 7 bases. This CDR3 is 12 amino acids long. CDR3 residues: CSASGRRNEQFF. CDR3 in DNA: TGCAGTGCTAGCGGGAGGCGAAATGAGCAGTTCTTC.

This clonotype was counted only a few times. The V and J genes are TRBV7-8 and TRBJ2-3; 7 nucleotides agree with TRBD2. Unmatched junction bases numbered 9, after V lost 4 bases and J lost 5 bases. This CDR3 is built from 15 residues. The germline V gene has CDR1 SGHVS and CDR2 FQNEAQ. The CDR3 nucleotides are TGTGCCAGCAGCTCACGGACTAGAGGTAGAGATACGCAGTATTTT. Translated, it gives CASSSRTRGRDTQYF.

This clonotype was counted between two and nine times. This sequence joins TRBV4-2 and TRBJ2-3, with D possibly matching TRBD1 (5 bases). The germline V gene encodes CDR1 LGHNA and CDR2 YNFKEQ. Trimming took off 2 bases at V and 5 bases at J, with 17 bases between the two ends. There are 16 residues in the CDR3. The CDR3 spells CASSQMAAVRGDTQYF. CDR3 sequence (DNA): TGTGCCAGCAGCCAAATGGCGGCGGTAAGGGGAGATACGCAGTATTTT.

Many counts were recorded for this clonotype. The J gene is TRBJ2-3, the V gene TRBV2; D perhaps matches TRBD1 (6 bases). Germline CDR1 SNHLY, CDR2 FYNNEI. The V end lost 4 bases, the J end lost 2 bases, and 13 bases lay between the germline ends. The CDR3 consists of 15 residues. CDR3 DNA sequence: TGTGCCAGCAGTGTGGGACAAACAAACACAGATACGCAGTATTTT. Residues: CASSVGQTNTDTQYF. The complete variable domain, with remaining parts taken from reference TRBV2 and TRBJ2-3, reads EPEVTQTPSHQVTQMGQEVILRCVPISNHLYFYWYRQILGQKVEFLVSFYNNEISEKSEIFDDQFSVERPDGSNFTLKIRSTKLEDSAMYFCASSVGQTNTDTQYFGPGTRLTVL.

Comments on this clonotype: A far larger clone is one base from this, pointing to a likely read error. This sequence joins TRBV5-6 and TRBJ2-1; possibly TRBD1 or TRBD2 for D (5 bases each). This CDR3 has 16 amino acids. V shed 5 bases and J shed 5 bases, with 20 bases lying between them. CDR1 and CDR2 from the germline V gene are SGHDT and YYEEEE. The chain's CDR3 is CASSLAPRASHNEQFF. CDR3 sequence (DNA): TGTGCCAGCAGTTTAGCGCCCAGGGCGTCCCACAATGAGCAGTTCTTC.

In its sample, this clonotype was seen many times. This CDR3 reads CASVEYVGPEAFF. The CDR3 DNA follows: TGTGCCAGCGTAGAATACGTCGGCCCTGAAGCTTTCTTT. The chain has TRBV12-3 or TRBV12-4 and TRBJ1-1; D gene ambiguous. The length of the CDR3 is 13 residues. The V end was cut by 8 bases, the J end by 6 bases, with 16 bases between.

In its sample, this clonotype was seen many times. The chain carries TRBV5-6 and TRBJ1-5; D may be TRBD1 (5 bases). The germline CDR1 and CDR2 sequences are SGHDT and YYEEEE. The CDR3 is 14 amino acids. V lost 4 bases to trimming and J lost 5 bases, with 13 bases between them. For the CDR3, the DNA is TGTGCCAGCAGCGATTCCCGCAGGGATCAGCCCCAGCATTTT. This translates into CASSDSRRDQPQHF.

The genes are TRBV18 and TRBJ2-5, with D hard to call. This CDR3 is 15 amino acids long. Germline V CDR1 and CDR2: KGHSH, LQKENI. Deletions cut 0 bases from V and 3 bases from J, with 11 bases between. CDR3 DNA sequence: TGTGCCAGCTCACCACCGGAAGGACGGGAAGAGACCCAGTACTTC. It translates to CASSPPEGREETQYF.

This clonotype was detected only a few times. V usage is TRBV29-1 and J usage is TRBJ1-2; weak D call: TRBD1 (5 bases). The germline CDR1 and CDR2 sequences are SQVTM and ANQGSEA. The CDR3 contains 11 residues. V lost 4 bases to trimming and J lost 4 bases, with 7 bases between them. This chain's CDR3 is CSVAQAYGYTF. In DNA form, the CDR3 reads TGCAGCGTTGCACAGGCCTATGGCTACACCTTC.

This clonotype was seen repeatedly, ten times or more. V and J are TRBV7-9 and TRBJ2-7, with 9 bases fitting TRBD2. Germline V gives CDR1 SEHNR, CDR2 FQNEAQ (reference sequence). The CDR3 has 15 amino acids. V was pared by 1 base and J by 4 bases, with 5 bases of the junction left unmatched. DNA of the CDR3: TGTGCCAGCAGCTTAGAGTCTAGCGGGACATACGAGCAGTACTTC. It is translated as CASSLESSGTYEQYF. Using reference TRBV7-9 and TRBJ2-7 for the parts outside the CDR3, the full variable domain is DTGVSQNPRHKITKRGQNVTFRCDPISEHNRLYWYRQTLGQGPEFLTYFQNEAQLEKSRLLSDRFSAERPKGSFSTLEIQRTEQGDSAMYLCASSLESSGTYEQYFGPGTRLTVT.

The sample holds a few counts of this clonotype. The rearrangement uses TRBV28 and TRBJ1-5; no reliable D call. Between the trimmed V and J ends, which lost 8 bases and 1 base, there was a span of 15 bases. Germline V gene sequence: CDR1 MDHEN, CDR2 SYDVKM. The CDR3 spans 15 residues. For the CDR3, the DNA is TGTGCCAGCCGAGACGCCGTGGGAAGCAATCAGCCCCAGCATTTT. Protein sequence: CASRDAVGSNQPQHF.

This clonotype has a count of ten or more. The chain is built from TRBV28 and TRBJ2-3; 10 nucleotides agree with TRBD2. Per germline, CDR1 MDHEN and CDR2 SYDVKM. The CDR3 is 15 residues long. V was clipped by 7 bases and J by 1 base; unmatched bases: 5. The CDR3 bases are TGTGCCAGCATCGAGCGGGGGGGGGGCACAGATACGCAGTATTTT. Protein sequence: CASIERGGGTDTQYF.

The chain combines TRBV18 with TRBJ1-6, with 8 bases identical to TRBD1. Germline assignment: CDR1 KGHSH and CDR2 LQKENI. Losses at the gene ends were 2 bases for V and 6 bases for J; bases not matched to a gene: 0. The CDR3 spans 14 residues. CDR3: CASSPDRGNSPLHF. In DNA form, the CDR3 reads TGTGCCAGCTCACCAGACAGGGGTAATTCACCCCTCCACTTT.

V and J are TRBV29-1 and TRBJ1-2; the D is unclear. Germline V CDR1 and CDR2: SQVTM, ANQGSEA. Trimming removed 7 bases at V and 8 bases at J, with 11 bases between. This CDR3 is built from 10 residues. CDR3: CSALIGGYTF. Here the CDR3 DNA reads TGCAGCGCCCTAATTGGGGGCTACACCTTC.

This chain connects TRBV6-2 or TRBV6-3 to TRBJ2-5; TRBD2 matches at 11 bases. This CDR3 spans 15 amino acids. In germline, CDR1 is MNHEY, CDR2 SVGEGT. The trim removed 8 bases at V and 5 bases at J, leaving 10 bases unmatched. The CDR3 sequence: CASGGAASGRETQYF. The CDR3 DNA sequence: TGTGCCAGCGGCGGGGCTGCTAGCGGGAGGGAGACCCAGTACTTC.

In its sample, this clonotype was seen many times. The chain is built from TRBV11-1 and TRBJ2-1, with 10 nucleotides matching TRBD2. The CDR3 is 15 amino acids. V lost 2 bases and J lost 6; bases outside the gene matches: 4. In germline, CDR1 is SGHAT, CDR2 FQDESV (reference sequence). The CDR3 nucleotides read TGTGCCAGCAGCTTACGGCTAGCGGGAGTCAATGAGCAGTTCTTC. It is translated as CASSLRLAGVNEQFF.

This clonotype was observed at least ten times. The J gene is TRBJ2-2, the V gene TRBV7-3, with D perhaps TRBD1 (6 bases). The CDR3 sequence is 15 residues long. Germline assignment: CDR1 SGHTA and CDR2 FQGTGA. Trimming cost V 4 bases and J 6 bases, with 15 bases left between them. CDR3 loop: CASSSRGQPAGELFF. For the CDR3, the DNA is TGTGCCAGCAGCTCCCGGGGACAACCCGCCGGGGAGCTGTTTTTT.

Regarding this clonotype: This likely reflects a read error, since a far larger clone is one base away. The chain recombines TRBV7-2 with TRBJ2-3, with TRBD2 matching over 7 bases. This CDR3 has 20 amino acids. CDR1 is SGHTA, CDR2 FQGNSA, per germline. In nucleotides, the CDR3 is TGTGCCAGCAGCTTAGGAGGACCGTCGCTGCGGATGAGGGCGGGAGTCGGGCGGTACTTC. It specifies CASSLGGPSLRMRAGVGRYF.

This clonotype was recorded many times. One junction end disagrees with the germline gene, perhaps due to a read error. This chain uses TRBV12-3 or TRBV12-4 with TRBJ2-3; no clear D. The CDR3 is 11 amino acids. CDR3 residues: CATSITDTQYF. Here the CDR3 DNA reads TGTGCCACCAGTATCACAGATACGCAGTATTTT.

This clonotype was seen repeatedly, ten times or more. The chain is built from TRBV7-6 and TRBJ1-1; D may be TRBD1 (5 bases). The CDR3 runs 16 residues. V dropped 1 base and J dropped 3 bases, with 15 bases sitting between them. Germline V lookup: CDR1 SGHVS, CDR2 FNYEAQ. The CDR3 sequence: CASSLGVAGKDTEAFF. DNA of the CDR3: TGTGCCAGCAGCTTAGGGGTGGCAGGGAAGGACACTGAAGCTTTCTTT.

There are many counts of this clonotype. The V gene is TRBV11-2, the J gene TRBJ2-1; the match to TRBD2 covers 10 bases. This CDR3 region has 16 residues. Germline V gives CDR1 SGHAT, CDR2 FQNNGV. V trimming: 4 bases; J trimming: 5 bases; junction bases outside the gene matches: 8. CDR3 region: CASSSFLAGENNEQFF. CDR3 bases: TGTGCCAGCAGCTCGTTCCTAGCGGGAGAAAACAATGAGCAGTTCTTC. Filled out from reference TRBV11-2 and TRBJ2-1, the complete variable domain reads EAGVAQSPRYKIIEKRQSVAFWCNPISGHATLYWYQQILGQGPKLLIQFQNNGVVDDSQLPKDRFSAERLKGVDSTLKIQPAKLEDSAVYLCASSSFLAGENNEQFFGPGTRLTVL.

This clonotype was seen ten or more times. The CDR3 DNA follows: TGTGCCAGCAGTTTAACCCCCGGACAGGGGCGGTCTGAAGCTTTCTTT. Amino acid sequence: CASSLTPGQGRSEAFF. The chain links TRBV28 to TRBJ1-1, with 9 bases that match TRBD1. Per germline, CDR1 MDHEN and CDR2 SYDVKM. V shed 2 bases and J 6 bases; nucleotides not matched to a gene: 10. The CDR3 loop spans 16 amino acids.

This clonotype has at least ten counts. The chain joins TRBV7-6 to TRBJ1-1; maybe TRBD1 (5 bases). This CDR3 has 13 amino acids. Germline values: CDR1 SGHVS, CDR2 FNYEAQ. V dropped 6 bases and J dropped 0 bases, with 8 bases sitting between them. The CDR3 loop is CASRIGVNTEAFF. CDR3 nucleotide sequence: TGTGCCAGCAGGATAGGGGTGAACACTGAAGCTTTCTTT.

About this clonotype: The junction shows a germline mismatch at one end, possibly a read error. The chain links TRBV5-4 to TRBJ2-2, with D possibly being TRBD1 or TRBD2 (6 bases each). This CDR3 is built from 18 residues. Germline V gene data show CDR1 as SGHNT and CDR2 as YYREEE (reference sequence). CDR3 sequence reads: CASRAPLTGLANTGELSF. CDR3 DNA sequence: TGTGCCAGCAGGGCTCCTTTAACAGGGCTAGCGAACACCGGGGAGCTGTCTTTT.

This chain connects TRBV2 to TRBJ1-6; weak D call: TRBD1 (5 bases). The length of the CDR3 is 18 residues. Germline CDR1 SNHLY, CDR2 FYNNEI. V lost 3 bases and J lost 6, with 21 bases in between. The CDR3 DNA follows: TGTGCCAGCAGTGACGCCCCGCCGTTAGGGACCGCTAATTCACCCCTCCACTTT. Translated, it gives CASSDAPPLGTANSPLHF.